This TCR beta chain was profiled in a study of control samples from healthy donors and cancer patients. CDR3 length: 15 residues. The germline CDR1 and CDR2 sequences are ENHRY and SYGVKD. The V end was cut by 8 bases, the J end by 2 bases, with 15 bases between. Libraries were prepared by immunoSEQ multiplex PCR; TCRdb keeps only in-frame clonotypes and omits some of them. This table has about 220,000 clones, about 94% appearing once. The V call is TRBV10-3, the J call TRBJ2-2, with D maybe TRBD2 (6 bases). Sequencing was done on a sample of blood. The receptor was derived from a man in his forties or fifties in good health. CDR3 nucleotide sequence: TGTGCCATCGGTAATAGCGGATATAACACCGGGGAGCTGTTTTTT. This translates into CAIGNSGYNTGELFF.